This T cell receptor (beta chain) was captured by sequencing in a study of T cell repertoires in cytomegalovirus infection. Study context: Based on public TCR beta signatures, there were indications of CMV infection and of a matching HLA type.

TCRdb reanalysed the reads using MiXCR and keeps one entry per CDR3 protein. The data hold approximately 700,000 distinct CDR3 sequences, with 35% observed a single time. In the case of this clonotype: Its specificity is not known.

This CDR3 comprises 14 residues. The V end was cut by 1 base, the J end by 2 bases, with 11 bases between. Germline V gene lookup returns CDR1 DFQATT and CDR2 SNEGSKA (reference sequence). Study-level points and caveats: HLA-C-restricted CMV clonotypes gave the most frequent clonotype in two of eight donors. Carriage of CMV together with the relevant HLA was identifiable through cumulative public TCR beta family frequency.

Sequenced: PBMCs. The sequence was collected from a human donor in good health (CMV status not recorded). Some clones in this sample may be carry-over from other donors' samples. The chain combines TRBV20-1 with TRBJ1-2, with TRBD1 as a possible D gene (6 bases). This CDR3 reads CSARVRGLNYGYTF. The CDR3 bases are TGCAGTGCTAGAGTCAGGGGTTTAAACTATGGCTACACCTTC.